This TCR beta chain comes out of a study of T cell changes during pregnancy in multiple sclerosis (dated by TCRdb to about 2019). Context from the whole study: The study looked at changes in the T cell repertoire across pregnancy in women with multiple sclerosis.

Library construction relied on the immunoSEQ multiplex PCR assay. TCRdb took this table from immuneACCESS and kept in-frame rearrangements with V and J called. Such tables lack part of the clones; where checked against another copy, unresolved V genes explain under half of the gap, and the rest is unexplained. This sample gives roughly 80,000 clones in total; roughly 94% of them show up just once. The ten top clones hold 2.6% of the sample. As to this clone: Its antigen is unknown. There are no base qualities to consult, and no much larger clone falls within one base.

CDR1 and CDR2, per the germline V gene (reference sequence), are SEHNR and FQNEAQ. The CDR3 holds 13 amino acids from the cysteine to the phenylalanine. The kept DNA is CDR3 alone, 39 bases in frame from the first base. Trimming leaves V shorter by 4 bases and J shorter by 9 bases, with the junction holding 6 bases beyond the gene matches. The specimen comprised peripheral blood, sampled before pregnancy. Recombination connected TRBV7-9 to TRBJ2-1, and TRBD2 aligns with 7 junction nucleotides. This receptor was taken from a female donor with multiple sclerosis, enrolled in a pregnancy study. In nucleotide form, the sequence is TGTGCCAGCAGCTCAGGGACTACCTCTGAGCAGTTCTTC. This encodes CASSSGTTSEQFF.